What follows is one TCR beta chain and its context. Trimming removed 3 bases from V and 4 bases from J; junction bases left unmatched: 5. Germline V gives CDR1 SGHVS, CDR2 FQNEAQ. The CDR3 has 15 amino acids. In the original analysis: For nucleated cells, counts were estimated from reference gene primer amplification. Sequenced by immunoSEQ multiplex PCR; TCRdb stores in-frame clones only, minus some. The V and J calls and clone size come from that table; D and trimming were worked out from the DNA. Of 200,000 to 300,000 clones listed, 86% are singletons. These data originate in a study of blood T cell repertoires in COVID-19. Turning to the study itself: Spain, Italy and the United States supplied samples that represented acute and convalescent COVID-19. T cells, B-cell-depleted T cells, or PBMCs provided the cDNA or gDNA that served as material.

The sequencing sample was made of peripheral blood. The rearrangement joins TRBV7-8 to TRBJ1-5, with 8 positions matching TRBD1. The clonotype was recovered from a woman aged 55-69 years who had recovered from COVID-19. This chain's CDR3 is CASSFGQGRNQPQHF. In DNA form, the CDR3 reads TGTGCCAGCAGCTTCGGACAGGGAAGAAATCAGCCCCAGCATTTT.